The clone carrying this TCR beta chain was recorded at least ten times. Its antigen is not known. This sample was taken from a study of naive and memory T cell subsets. Trimming pared 1 base from V and 5 bases from J, leaving 17 bases between. CDR1 is LGHNA, CDR2 YSLEER, per germline. CDR3 length: 16 amino acids. Ligated cDNA underwent four rounds of PCR with nested alpha and beta constant region primers and SP2. For blood and skin samples, reverse transcription used TCR alpha and beta constant primers. TCRdb independently ran MiXCR on the 5' RACE reads; one entry per CDR3 protein. The sample records about 57,000 distinct CDR3 sequences, roughly 7.5% being singletons. Overall study findings and caveats: Potentially, T cell activation and differentiation skew this RNA-based measurement.

The library had UMIs added by 3' ligation of an oligonucleotide to TCR cDNA. Unsorted total RNA, about 1 to 1000 ng, was DNase treated before reverse transcription. The sequence came from a female donor in good health. The V and J genes are TRBV4-3 and TRBJ2-5; possibly TRBD2 for D (6 bases). CDR3 nucleotide sequence: TGCGCCAGCAGCCAAGGAATCGCCCGGAGGGTTGAGACCCAGTACTTC. Translation: CASSQGIARRVETQYF.